Below, 3 T cell receptor beta chains from the same sample are listed, as sequenced in a study of CD8+ T cells in alopecia areata. TCR sequencing used cDNA made by reverse transcription of extracted RNA. Assay used: immunoSEQ multiplex PCR; TCRdb lists only in-frame clones, some missing. This sample has 150,000 to 200,000 clones, with 50% to 75% found just once. Sequenced here: CD4+ T cells sorted from blood, sampled at week 0. The receptors originated from a human donor with alopecia areata.

The chain joins TRBV2 to TRBJ1-2; D gene ambiguous. Germline V gene lookup returns CDR1 SNHLY and CDR2 FYNNEI. CDR3 length equals 15 residues. V was cut by 7 bases and J by 0 bases, with 15 bases left in between. CDR3 protein: CASKVLIEANYGYTF. Here the CDR3 DNA reads TGTGCCAGCAAGGTCCTGATTGAAGCTAACTATGGCTACACCTTC. Variable domain in full (rest from reference TRBV2 and TRBJ1-2): EPEVTQTPSHQVTQMGQEVILRCVPISNHLYFYWYRQILGQKVEFLVSFYNNEISEKSEIFDDQFSVERPDGSNFTLKIRSTKLEDSAMYFCASKVLIEANYGYTFGSGTRLTVV.

This chain links TRBV11-2 with TRBJ1-2; 7 nucleotides agree with TRBD1. J lost 8 bases, V lost 4 bases, and 7 bases had no gene match. Germline V gene data show CDR1 as SGHAT and CDR2 as FQNNGV. The CDR3 length is 13 residues. The CDR3 nucleotides read TGTGCCAGCAGCTCGACAGGGACGTGGGGCTACACCTTC. It codes for CASSSTGTWGYTF.

The genes are TRBV29-1 and TRBJ2-5; no definite D call. The CDR3 runs to 11 residues. Trimming removed 0 bases at V and 10 bases at J, with 9 bases between. Germline V gene lookup returns CDR1 SQVTM and CDR2 ANQGSEA. The CDR3, as DNA: TGCAGCGTTGAAGATCCCCCAGACCAGTACTTC. Its translation is CSVEDPPDQYF.